Each of the 2 T cell receptor beta chains below was sequenced from the same sample in a study of blood T cell repertoires in COVID-19. The method was immunoSEQ multiplex PCR; TCRdb's version includes in-frame clones alone and lacks a portion of them. The sample records about 76,000 clones, around 88% being singletons. Input material: peripheral blood. The receptors were sampled from a man younger than 45 with acute or convalescent COVID-19.

J is TRBJ2-1 and V is TRBV19, with D perhaps matching TRBD2 (6 bases). V lost 4 bases and J 5 bases, leaving 12 bases between the germline ends. This CDR3 region has 14 residues. Germline values: CDR1 LNHDA, CDR2 SQIVND (reference sequence). The CDR3 DNA is TGTGCCAGTAGTACAATGGGACTTAACAATGAGCAGTTCTTC. Translating it yields CASSTMGLNNEQFF.

In its sample, this clone was seen a few times. The chain links TRBV5-4 to TRBJ1-1, with D tentatively TRBD1 (6 bases). The CDR3 covers 17 residues. Trimming stripped 2 bases from V and 4 bases from J, with 21 bases between. CDR1 SGHNT and CDR2 YYREEE come from the germline V gene (reference sequence). This CDR3 is CASSFGGARGSSTEAFF. In nucleotides, the CDR3 is TGTGCCAGCAGCTTTGGGGGGGCGCGAGGTTCGAGCACTGAAGCTTTCTTT. Based on the CDR3 plus reference TRBV5-4 and TRBJ1-1, the full variable domain is ETGVTQSPTHLIKTRGQQVTLRCSSQSGHNTVSWYQQALGQGPQFIFQYYREEENGRGNFPPRFSGLQFPNYSSELNVNALELDDSALYLCASSFGGARGSSTEAFFGQGTRLTVV.